Listed below are T cell receptor beta chains from one sample, sequenced in a study of Ad26.COV2.S vaccination and SARS-CoV-2 variants. Sequenced by immunoSEQ multiplex PCR; TCRdb stores in-frame clones only, minus some. The sample consists of about 500,000 clones, nearly 90% of them appearing once. Sample: peripheral blood, taken in a trial of Ad26.COV2.S vaccine versus placebo. The origin of the receptors is a person between 18 and 65 years old who received the Ad26.COV2.S COVID-19 vaccine or a placebo. Both conserved end residues are part of each CDR3. D genes are given only for firm matches. A clone size is listed for some rows: how often the clone was seen (once, few, many), or a class if it is expanded.

j_call	v_call	clone_size	d_call	cdr3_aa	cdr3_nt
TRBJ2-3	TRBV2	.	TRBD2	CASKTSGSLDTQYF	TGTGCCAGCAAAACTAGCGGGAGTCTCGACACGCAGTATTTT
TRBJ2-7	TRBV28	once	.	CASSLVWTPSYEQYF	TGTGCCAGCAGTTTGGTTTGGACACCCTCCTACGAGCAGTACTTC
TRBJ2-7	TRBV20-1	.	.	CSATTEQYF	TGCAGTGCTACCACCGAGCAGTACTTC
TRBJ2-3	TRBV14	.	.	CASRFSSTDTQYF	TGTGCCAGCAGATTCTCCAGCACAGATACGCAGTATTTT
TRBJ1-2	TRBV2	.	.	CASSADGRGGYTF	TGTGCCAGCAGTGCAGATGGGAGGGGTGGCTACACCTTC
TRBJ1-2	TRBV10-3	.	.	CAISESTPEGSPDGYTF	TGTGCCATCAGTGAGTCGACTCCTGAGGGTTCACCGGATGGCTACACCTTC
TRBJ2-1	TRBV7-9	.	.	CASSAASDEQFF	TGTGCCAGCAGCGCCGCTAGTGATGAGCAGTTCTTC
TRBJ1-6	TRBV11-2	.	.	CASRQSGRLGNSPLHF	TGTGCCAGCAGGCAATCGGGGCGGCTGGGGAATTCACCCCTCCACTTT
TRBJ2-3	TRBV19	.	.	CASSIGRGLTDTQYF	TGTGCCAGTAGTATAGGTAGGGGTCTGACAGATACGCAGTATTTT
TRBJ1-1	TRBV3-1/TRBV3-2	.	TRBD1	CASSQADRGAFF	TGTGCCAGCAGCCAAGCTGACAGGGGAGCTTTCTTT
TRBJ1-1	TRBV5-1	.	.	CASSSTTGLNEAFF	TGCGCCAGCAGCTCCACGACAGGACTAAATGAAGCTTTCTTT
TRBJ1-5	TRBV18	.	TRBD1	CASSQIPPGTGFSQPQHF	TGTGCCAGCTCACAAATACCCCCCGGGACAGGATTCTCTCAGCCCCAGCATTTT
TRBJ2-1	TRBV11-1	.	TRBD1	CASSLAGTGGSNEQFF	TGTGCCAGCAGCTTAGCCGGGACAGGGGGCTCCAATGAGCAGTTCTTC
TRBJ1-6	TRBV6-5	.	TRBD1	CASSYRTGGNSPLHF	TGTGCCAGCAGTTACCGGACAGGGGGAAATTCACCCCTCCACTTT
TRBJ2-5	TRBV11-2	.	.	CASSPRETQYF	TGTGCCAGCAGCCCACGAGAGACCCAGTACTTC
TRBJ1-4	TRBV28	.	.	CASRYGATNEKLFF	TGTGCCAGCAGATACGGGGCAACTAATGAAAAACTGTTTTTT
TRBJ2-5	TRBV4-2	.	TRBD1	CASSPFGAGQGFGETQYF	TGTGCCAGCAGCCCATTTGGAGCGGGACAGGGCTTTGGAGAGACCCAGTACTTC
TRBJ1-2	TRBV4-1	.	TRBD1	CASSHEGQGGGYTF	TGCGCCAGCAGCCACGAAGGACAGGGTGGGGGCTACACCTTC
TRBJ2-2	TRBV7-7	.	.	CASSLKGSTGELFF	TGTGCTAGCAGCTTAAAGGGGAGCACCGGGGAGCTGTTTTTT
TRBJ1-2	TRBV5-4	few	.	CASSKDGNYGYTF	TGTGCCAGCAGCAAGGACGGGAACTATGGCTACACCTTC
TRBJ1-2	TRBV9	.	TRBD1	CASSANQGAARGYTF	TGTGCCAGCAGCGCGAATCAGGGGGCTGCTAGGGGCTACACCTTC
TRBJ2-1	TRBV3-1/TRBV3-2	.	.	CASLKTEGREQFF	TGTGCCAGCCTCAAGACGGAGGGCCGAGAGCAGTTCTTC
TRBJ1-3	TRBV9	.	.	CASSTGTLTSGNTIYF	TGTGCCAGCAGCACCGGGACACTAACCTCTGGAAACACCATATATTTT
TRBJ2-1	TRBV29-1	.	TRBD2	CSVEAGGAYNEQFF	TGCAGCGTTGAGGCGGGAGGGGCGTACAATGAGCAGTTCTTC
TRBJ2-1	TRBV28	once	.	CASRPLGGALYNEQFF	TGTGCCAGCAGACCCCTGGGGGGAGCTCTCTACAATGAGCAGTTCTTC
TRBJ2-5	TRBV7-2	.	.	CASSLGGGQETQYF	TGTGCCAGCAGCTTGGGGGGAGGCCAAGAGACCCAGTACTTC
TRBJ1-2	TRBV10-1	few	.	CASSETRGYGYTF	TGCGCCAGCAGTGAGACAAGGGGCTATGGCTACACCTTC
TRBJ1-4	TRBV30	.	TRBD1	CAWSLRTGTNEKLFF	TGTGCCTGGAGTCTAAGGACAGGGACTAATGAAAAACTGTTTTTT
TRBJ1-5	TRBV15	.	TRBD1	CATSRDRGGGNQPQHF	TGTGCCACCAGCAGAGATCGAGGGGGCGGCAATCAGCCCCAGCATTTT